The rows below give T cell receptor beta chains drawn from one sample of a study of blood T cell repertoires in COVID-19. Libraries were prepared by immunoSEQ multiplex PCR; TCRdb keeps only in-frame clonotypes and omits some of them. This repertoire shows 150,000 to 200,000 clones, about 88% found once; its top ten account for roughly 9%. The specimen sequenced was PBMCs or T cells enriched from blood (not recorded which). The receptors were gathered from a woman aged 18-29 years who had recovered from COVID-19. The CDR3 runs from the conserved cysteine through the conserved F or W. A D gene is named only where the DNA matches it firmly. Clone size is shown for a subset of rows, as once, few, many or a class of expanded clone.

d_call: .
v_call: TRBV11-2
j_call: TRBJ1-1
clone_size: .
cdr3_aa: CASSNTGEAFF
cdr3_nt: TGTGCCAGCAGCAACACAGGGGAAGCTTTCTTT

d_call: TRBD2
v_call: TRBV27
j_call: TRBJ2-3
clone_size: .
cdr3_aa: CASSPLIAGEEDTQYF
cdr3_nt: TGTGCCAGCAGTCCCCTGATAGCGGGAGAGGAAGATACGCAGTATTTT

d_call: .
v_call: TRBV30
j_call: TRBJ1-4
clone_size: .
cdr3_aa: CAHGGGINEKLFF
cdr3_nt: TGTGCCCACGGGGGTGGGATTAATGAAAAACTGTTTTTT

d_call: .
v_call: TRBV2
j_call: TRBJ1-1
clone_size: few
cdr3_aa: CASTTDRSNTEAFF
cdr3_nt: TGTGCCAGCACCACCGACAGGTCGAACACTGAAGCTTTCTTT

d_call: TRBD2
v_call: TRBV27
j_call: TRBJ2-5
clone_size: .
cdr3_aa: CASSPGLAGETQYF
cdr3_nt: TGTGCCAGCAGTCCGGGACTAGCGGGGGAGACCCAGTACTTC

d_call: .
v_call: TRBV28
j_call: TRBJ2-7
clone_size: .
cdr3_aa: CASSVMVVEQYF
cdr3_nt: TGTGCCAGCTCCGTAATGGTAGTCGAGCAGTACTTC

d_call: TRBD2
v_call: TRBV6-5
j_call: TRBJ2-1
clone_size: .
cdr3_aa: CASSYTTSGGINEQFF
cdr3_nt: TGTGCCAGCAGTTACACCACTAGCGGGGGAATCAATGAGCAGTTCTTC

d_call: TRBD1
v_call: TRBV10-1
j_call: TRBJ1-1
clone_size: .
cdr3_aa: CASSEFTGATEAFF
cdr3_nt: TGCGCCAGCAGTGAGTTCACAGGGGCCACTGAAGCTTTCTTT

d_call: .
v_call: TRBV7-8
j_call: TRBJ2-5
clone_size: .
cdr3_aa: CASSLALRETQYF
cdr3_nt: TGTGCCAGCAGCTTAGCGTTGAGGGAGACCCAGTACTTC

d_call: TRBD1
v_call: TRBV28
j_call: TRBJ1-4
clone_size: .
cdr3_aa: CASRQGNEKLFF
cdr3_nt: TGTGCCAGCAGACAGGGGAATGAAAAACTGTTTTTT

d_call: .
v_call: TRBV28
j_call: TRBJ2-1
clone_size: large
cdr3_aa: CASSLFLGDPLLEQFF
cdr3_nt: TGTGCCAGCAGTTTATTTCTAGGGGATCCGCTGCTTGAGCAGTTCTTC

d_call: .
v_call: TRBV6-6
j_call: TRBJ1-3
clone_size: .
cdr3_aa: CASSSPLGATGNTIYF
cdr3_nt: TGTGCCAGCAGTTCCCCTCTAGGGGCGACGGGAAACACCATATATTTT

d_call: .
v_call: TRBV2
j_call: TRBJ1-5
clone_size: .
cdr3_aa: CASSGTGPQPQHF
cdr3_nt: TGTGCCAGCAGTGGCACAGGGCCTCAGCCCCAGCATTTT

d_call: .
v_call: TRBV11-2
j_call: TRBJ1-1
clone_size: .
cdr3_aa: CASSLEPGTEAFF
cdr3_nt: TGTGCCAGCAGCTTGGAACCAGGCACTGAAGCTTTCTTT

d_call: TRBD1
v_call: TRBV5-1
j_call: TRBJ2-7
clone_size: .
cdr3_aa: CASSLMGQTTLFYEQYF
cdr3_nt: TGCGCCAGCAGCTTGATGGGACAGACTACTCTCTTCTACGAGCAGTACTTC

d_call: TRBD1
v_call: TRBV5-1
j_call: TRBJ1-1
clone_size: .
cdr3_aa: CASSAGTAEAFF
cdr3_nt: TGCGCCAGCAGCGCCGGGACAGCTGAAGCTTTCTTT

d_call: .
v_call: TRBV3-1/TRBV3-2
j_call: TRBJ2-3
clone_size: .
cdr3_aa: CASRLAGTFTDTQYF
cdr3_nt: TGTGCCAGCAGGTTGGCGGGGACTTTCACAGATACGCAGTATTTT

d_call: TRBD2
v_call: TRBV27
j_call: TRBJ2-1
clone_size: .
cdr3_aa: CASSLGTNEQFF
cdr3_nt: TGTGCCAGCAGTTTAGGGACTAACGAGCAGTTCTTC

d_call: .
v_call: TRBV2
j_call: TRBJ1-1
clone_size: .
cdr3_aa: CASSELAGNTEAFF
cdr3_nt: TGTGCCAGCAGTGAACTGGCGGGAAACACTGAAGCTTTCTTT

d_call: .
v_call: TRBV7-2
j_call: TRBJ2-4
clone_size: once
cdr3_aa: CASGRGLENIQYF
cdr3_nt: TGTGCCAGCGGACGCGGGCTCGAAAACATTCAGTACTTC

d_call: .
v_call: TRBV2
j_call: TRBJ1-1
clone_size: .
cdr3_aa: CASTEWNGGTNTEAFF
cdr3_nt: TGTGCCAGCACCGAGTGGAATGGGGGCACGAACACTGAAGCTTTCTTT

d_call: .
v_call: TRBV5-8
j_call: TRBJ1-6
clone_size: .
cdr3_aa: CASSFRSYGAYNSPLHF
cdr3_nt: TGTGCCAGCAGCTTTCGTTCGTATGGGGCTTATAATTCACCCCTCCACTTT

d_call: TRBD1
v_call: TRBV6-5
j_call: TRBJ1-3
clone_size: .
cdr3_aa: CASRPDRARGNTIYF
cdr3_nt: TGTGCCAGCAGACCGGACAGGGCGAGAGGAAACACCATATATTTT

d_call: .
v_call: TRBV4-3
j_call: TRBJ2-3
clone_size: .
cdr3_aa: CASSQVSGEQYF
cdr3_nt: TGCGCCAGCAGCCAAGTCTCAGGGGAGCAGTATTTT

d_call: .
v_call: TRBV28
j_call: TRBJ2-7
clone_size: .
cdr3_aa: CASSHTGSSYEQYF
cdr3_nt: TGTGCCAGCAGTCATACCGGGAGCTCCTACGAGCAGTACTTC

d_call: .
v_call: TRBV21-1
j_call: TRBJ1-1
clone_size: .
cdr3_aa: CASSSTGITEAFF
cdr3_nt: TGTGCCAGCAGCAGTACAGGGATCACTGAAGCTTTCTTT

d_call: TRBD1
v_call: TRBV9
j_call: TRBJ2-1
clone_size: .
cdr3_aa: CASSGGTGGYEQFF
cdr3_nt: TGTGCCAGCAGCGGAGGGACAGGGGGCTATGAGCAGTTCTTC

d_call: .
v_call: TRBV7-8
j_call: TRBJ1-5
clone_size: .
cdr3_aa: CASSLGGDRRVQPQHF
cdr3_nt: TGTGCCAGCAGCTTAGGCGGGGACCGGAGAGTGCAGCCCCAGCATTTT

d_call: .
v_call: TRBV13
j_call: TRBJ1-1
clone_size: .
cdr3_aa: CASSPPGGRTEAFF
cdr3_nt: TGTGCCAGCAGCCCGCCCGGGGGGCGCACTGAAGCTTTCTTT

d_call: TRBD1
v_call: TRBV19
j_call: TRBJ1-2
clone_size: once
cdr3_aa: CASSFQGGDGYTF
cdr3_nt: TGTGCCAGTAGTTTCCAAGGGGGCGATGGCTACACCTTC

d_call: TRBD1
v_call: TRBV28
j_call: TRBJ2-7
clone_size: once
cdr3_aa: CASRPTGVPYEQYF
cdr3_nt: TGTGCCAGCAGACCGACAGGGGTCCCCTACGAGCAGTACTTC

d_call: TRBD2
v_call: TRBV29-1
j_call: TRBJ2-1
clone_size: .
cdr3_aa: CSVDGGEGASGRIHEQFF
cdr3_nt: TGCAGCGTTGACGGGGGCGAGGGGGCTAGCGGGAGGATCCATGAGCAGTTCTTC

d_call: .
v_call: TRBV29-1
j_call: TRBJ2-7
clone_size: .
cdr3_aa: CSAWTANTFSYEQYF
cdr3_nt: TGCAGCGCTTGGACAGCCAATACTTTCTCCTACGAGCAGTACTTC

d_call: .
v_call: TRBV6-5
j_call: TRBJ1-6
clone_size: .
cdr3_aa: CASSYSTGGTESPLHF
cdr3_nt: TGTGCCAGCAGTTACTCTACCGGGGGGACCGAGTCACCCCTCCACTTT

d_call: .
v_call: TRBV28
j_call: TRBJ1-5
clone_size: .
cdr3_aa: CASSFPGQPQHF
cdr3_nt: TGTGCCAGCAGTTTCCCGGGGCAGCCCCAGCATTTT

d_call: .
v_call: TRBV19
j_call: TRBJ2-7
clone_size: .
cdr3_aa: CASSIRDNYEQYF
cdr3_nt: TGTGCCAGTAGTATAAGGGACAACTACGAGCAGTACTTC

d_call: .
v_call: TRBV15
j_call: TRBJ2-6
clone_size: .
cdr3_aa: CATSRDSGIGANVLTF
cdr3_nt: TGTGCCACCAGCAGAGATTCAGGAATTGGGGCCAACGTCCTGACTTTC

d_call: TRBD2
v_call: TRBV7-7
j_call: TRBJ2-5
clone_size: .
cdr3_aa: CASSLAGGTLETQYF
cdr3_nt: TGTGCTAGCAGCTTAGCGGGGGGGACTCTAGAGACCCAGTACTTC